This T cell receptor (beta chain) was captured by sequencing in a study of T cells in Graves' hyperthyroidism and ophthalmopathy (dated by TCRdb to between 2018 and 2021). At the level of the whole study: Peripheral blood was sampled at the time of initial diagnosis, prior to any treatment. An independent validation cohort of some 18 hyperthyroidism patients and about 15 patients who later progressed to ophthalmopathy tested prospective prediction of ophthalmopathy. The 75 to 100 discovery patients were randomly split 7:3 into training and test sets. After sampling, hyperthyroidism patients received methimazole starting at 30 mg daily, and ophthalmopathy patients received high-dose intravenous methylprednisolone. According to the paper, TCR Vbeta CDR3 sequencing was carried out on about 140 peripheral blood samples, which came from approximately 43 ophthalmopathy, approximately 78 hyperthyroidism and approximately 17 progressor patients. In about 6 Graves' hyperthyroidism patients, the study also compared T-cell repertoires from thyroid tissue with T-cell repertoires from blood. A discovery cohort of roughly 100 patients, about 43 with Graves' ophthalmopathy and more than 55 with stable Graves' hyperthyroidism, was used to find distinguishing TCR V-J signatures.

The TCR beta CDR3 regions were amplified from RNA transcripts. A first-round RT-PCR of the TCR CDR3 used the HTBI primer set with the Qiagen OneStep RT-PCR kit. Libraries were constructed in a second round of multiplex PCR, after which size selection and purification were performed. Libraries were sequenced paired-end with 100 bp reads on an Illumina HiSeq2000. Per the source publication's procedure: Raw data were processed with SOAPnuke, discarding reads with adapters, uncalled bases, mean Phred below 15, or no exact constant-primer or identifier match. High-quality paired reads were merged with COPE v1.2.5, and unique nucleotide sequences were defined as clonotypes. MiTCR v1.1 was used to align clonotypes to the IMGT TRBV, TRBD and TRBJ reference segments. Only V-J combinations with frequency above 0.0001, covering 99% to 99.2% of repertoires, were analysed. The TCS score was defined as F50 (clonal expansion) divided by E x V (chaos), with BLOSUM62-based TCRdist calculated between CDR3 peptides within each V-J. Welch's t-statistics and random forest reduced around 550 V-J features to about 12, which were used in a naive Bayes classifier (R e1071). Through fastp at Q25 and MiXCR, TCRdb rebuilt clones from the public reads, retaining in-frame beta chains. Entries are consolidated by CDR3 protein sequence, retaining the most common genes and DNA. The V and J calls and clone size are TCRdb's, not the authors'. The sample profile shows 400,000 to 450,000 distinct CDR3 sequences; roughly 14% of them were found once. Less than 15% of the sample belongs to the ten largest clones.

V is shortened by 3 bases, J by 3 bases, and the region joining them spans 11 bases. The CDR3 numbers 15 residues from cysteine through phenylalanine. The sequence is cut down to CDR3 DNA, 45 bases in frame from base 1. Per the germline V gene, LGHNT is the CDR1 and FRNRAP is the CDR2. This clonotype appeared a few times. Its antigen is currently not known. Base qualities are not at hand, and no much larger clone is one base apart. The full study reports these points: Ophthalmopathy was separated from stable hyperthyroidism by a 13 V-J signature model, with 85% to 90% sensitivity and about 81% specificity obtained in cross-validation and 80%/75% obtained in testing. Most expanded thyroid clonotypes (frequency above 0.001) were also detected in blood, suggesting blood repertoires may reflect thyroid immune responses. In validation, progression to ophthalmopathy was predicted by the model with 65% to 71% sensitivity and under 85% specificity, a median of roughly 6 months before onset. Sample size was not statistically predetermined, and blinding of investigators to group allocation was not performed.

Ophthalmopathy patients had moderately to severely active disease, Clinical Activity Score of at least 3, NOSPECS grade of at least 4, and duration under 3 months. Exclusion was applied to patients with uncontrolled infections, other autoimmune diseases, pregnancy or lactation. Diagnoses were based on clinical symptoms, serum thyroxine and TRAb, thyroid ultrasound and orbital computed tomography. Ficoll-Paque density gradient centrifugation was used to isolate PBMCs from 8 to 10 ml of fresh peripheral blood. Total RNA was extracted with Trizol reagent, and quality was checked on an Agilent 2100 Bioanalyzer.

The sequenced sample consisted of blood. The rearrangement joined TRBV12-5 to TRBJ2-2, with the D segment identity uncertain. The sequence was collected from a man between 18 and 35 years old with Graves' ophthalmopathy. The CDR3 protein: CASGFRVNHTGELFF. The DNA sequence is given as TGTGCTAGTGGTTTTCGGGTGAATCACACCGGGGAGCTGTTTTTT.